This TCR beta chain was identified during a study of Graves' ophthalmopathy and Graves' hyperthyroidism. Overall study context: Peripheral blood was gathered at the point of initial diagnosis, before any treatment started. Study-level results: Detected in blood as well were most expanded thyroid clonotypes with frequency above 0.001.

Note on this clonotype: The antigen is unknown.

Moderate-to-severe activity, CAS ≥3, NOSPECS ≥4 and duration under 3 months were recorded for donors with ophthalmopathy. Other autoimmune diseases, uncontrolled infections, pregnancy or lactation ruled patients out of participation. Amplification targeted the TCR beta CDR3 regions, with RNA transcripts as the source material. First-round RT-PCR with HTBI primers preceded a second-round multiplex PCR. TCRdb analysed the multiplex PCR reads with MiXCR anew, one entry per CDR3 protein. The sample holds about 700,000 distinct CDR3 sequences, around 40% seen once. This CDR3 is built from 18 residues. V lost 4 bases, J lost 6 bases, and 27 bases lay in between. Germline V CDR1 and CDR2: ENHRY, SYGVKD.

The sequence was obtained from an adult man with Graves' ophthalmopathy. Material: peripheral blood. The chain carries TRBV10-3 and TRBJ2-5, with D perhaps matching TRBD1 (9 bases). The CDR3 DNA sequence: TGTGCCATCAGTGCACTGACAGGGGGTAGCGGGACCCGGAAGACCCAGTACTTC. As protein: CAISALTGGSGTRKTQYF.